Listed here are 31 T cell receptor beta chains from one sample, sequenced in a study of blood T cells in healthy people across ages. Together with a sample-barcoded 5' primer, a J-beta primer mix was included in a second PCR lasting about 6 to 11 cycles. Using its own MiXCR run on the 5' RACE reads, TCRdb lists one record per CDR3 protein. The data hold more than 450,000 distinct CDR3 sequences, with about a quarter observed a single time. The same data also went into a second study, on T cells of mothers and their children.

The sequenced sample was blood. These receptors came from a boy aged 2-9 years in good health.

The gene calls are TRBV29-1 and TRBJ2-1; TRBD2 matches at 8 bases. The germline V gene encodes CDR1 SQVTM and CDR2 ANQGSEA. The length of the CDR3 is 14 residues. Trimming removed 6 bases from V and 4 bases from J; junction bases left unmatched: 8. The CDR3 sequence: CSVLRLARYNEQFF. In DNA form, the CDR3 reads TGCAGCGTCCTCAGACTAGCGAGGTACAATGAGCAGTTCTTC.

CDR3 in amino acids: CASSFPNSEQYF. The CDR3 DNA follows: TGTGCCAGCAGTTTTCCTAACTCCGAGCAGTACTTC. The chain carries TRBV12-3 or TRBV12-4 and TRBJ2-7; D not certain. The CDR3 has 12 residues. The germline V and J ends were trimmed by 3 bases and 6 bases, with 9 bases remaining between them.

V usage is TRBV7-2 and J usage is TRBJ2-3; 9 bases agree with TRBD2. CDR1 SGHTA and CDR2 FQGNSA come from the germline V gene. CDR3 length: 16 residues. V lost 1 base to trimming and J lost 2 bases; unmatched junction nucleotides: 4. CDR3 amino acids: CASSLGTSESTDTQYF. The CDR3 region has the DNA TGTGCCAGCAGCTTAGGGACTAGCGAGTCCACAGATACGCAGTATTTT.

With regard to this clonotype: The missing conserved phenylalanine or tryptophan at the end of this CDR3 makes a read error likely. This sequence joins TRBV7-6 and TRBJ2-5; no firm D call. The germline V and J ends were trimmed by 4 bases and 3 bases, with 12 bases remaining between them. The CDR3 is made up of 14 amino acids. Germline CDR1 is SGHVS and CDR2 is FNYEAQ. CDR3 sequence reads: CASSSGAGKETQYL. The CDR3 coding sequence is TGTGCCAGCAGCTCAGGAGCAGGAAAAGAGACCCAGTACCTC.

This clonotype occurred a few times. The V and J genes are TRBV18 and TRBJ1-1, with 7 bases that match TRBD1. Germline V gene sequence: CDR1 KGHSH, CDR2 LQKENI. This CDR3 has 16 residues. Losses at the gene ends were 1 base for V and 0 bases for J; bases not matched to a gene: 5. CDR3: CASSPQGTALNTEAFF. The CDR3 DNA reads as TGTGCCAGCTCACCACAAGGGACAGCCCTGAACACTGAAGCTTTCTTT.

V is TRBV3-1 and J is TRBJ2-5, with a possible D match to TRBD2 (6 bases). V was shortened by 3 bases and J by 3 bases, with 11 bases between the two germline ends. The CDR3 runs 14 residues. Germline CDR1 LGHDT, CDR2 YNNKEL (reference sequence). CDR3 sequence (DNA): TGTGCCAGCAGCCAGATCGCGGGGAAAGAGACCCAGTACTTC. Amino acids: CASSQIAGKETQYF.

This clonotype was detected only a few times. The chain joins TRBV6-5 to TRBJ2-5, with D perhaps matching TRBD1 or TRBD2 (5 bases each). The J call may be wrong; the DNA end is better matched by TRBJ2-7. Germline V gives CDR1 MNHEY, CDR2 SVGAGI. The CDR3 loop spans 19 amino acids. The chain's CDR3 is CASSYSFPLGTGSSYEQYF. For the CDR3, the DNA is TGTGCCAGCAGTTACTCTTTTCCATTAGGGACGGGGAGCTCCTACGAGCAGTACTTC.

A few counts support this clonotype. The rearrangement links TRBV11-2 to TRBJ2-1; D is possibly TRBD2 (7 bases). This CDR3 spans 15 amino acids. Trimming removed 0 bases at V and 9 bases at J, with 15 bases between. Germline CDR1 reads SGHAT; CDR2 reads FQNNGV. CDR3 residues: CASSLDPWGGGEQFF. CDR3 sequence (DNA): TGTGCCAGCAGCTTAGATCCCTGGGGGGGCGGTGAGCAGTTCTTC.

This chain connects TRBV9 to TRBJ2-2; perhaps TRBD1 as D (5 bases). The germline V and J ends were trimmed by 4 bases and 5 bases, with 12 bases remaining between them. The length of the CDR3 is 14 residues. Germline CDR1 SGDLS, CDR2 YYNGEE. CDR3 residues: CASSKRGQTGELFF. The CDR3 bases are TGTGCCAGCAGCAAACGAGGACAAACCGGGGAGCTGTTTTTT.

CDR3 residues: CASSLGGIVGTQYF. The DNA of the CDR3 is TGTGCCAGCAGCTTAGGAGGGATCGTGGGGACCCAGTACTTC. V and J are TRBV7-9 and TRBJ2-1; TRBD2 is a possible D gene (5 bases). The end of the DNA fits TRBJ2-5 better, so the J call may be wrong. The CDR3 length is 14 residues. Germline V gene data show CDR1 as SEHNR and CDR2 as FQNEAQ (reference sequence).

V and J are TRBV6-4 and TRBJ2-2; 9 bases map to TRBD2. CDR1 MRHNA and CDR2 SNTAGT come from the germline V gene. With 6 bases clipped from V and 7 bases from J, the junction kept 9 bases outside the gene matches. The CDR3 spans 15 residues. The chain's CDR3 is CASSPIAGDHGELFF. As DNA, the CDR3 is TGTGCCAGCAGCCCCATAGCGGGAGACCACGGGGAGCTGTTTTTT.

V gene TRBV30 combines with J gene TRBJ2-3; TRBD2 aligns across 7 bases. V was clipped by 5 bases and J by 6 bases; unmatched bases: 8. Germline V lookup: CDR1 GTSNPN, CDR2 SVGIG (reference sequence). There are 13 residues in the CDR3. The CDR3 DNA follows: TGTGCCTGGTCAGGACAAGCGGGGGATACGCAGTATTTT. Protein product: CAWSGQAGDTQYF.

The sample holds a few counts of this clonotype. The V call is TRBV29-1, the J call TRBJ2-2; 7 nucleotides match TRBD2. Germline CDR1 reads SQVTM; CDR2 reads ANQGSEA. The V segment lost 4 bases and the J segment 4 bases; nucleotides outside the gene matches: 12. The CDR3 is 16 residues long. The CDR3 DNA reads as TGCAGCGTTGGGGGGGGTCAAAAAGGTAGCACCGGGGAGCTGTTTTTT. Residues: CSVGGGQKGSTGELFF.

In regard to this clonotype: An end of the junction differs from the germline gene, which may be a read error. The CDR3: CTSSPSHSASYGYTF. As DNA, the CDR3 is TGTACCAGCAGCCCTTCCCACAGTGCCTCCTATGGCTACACCTTC. The chain links TRBV12-3 or TRBV12-4 to TRBJ1-2; no definite D call. The CDR3 sequence is 15 residues long.

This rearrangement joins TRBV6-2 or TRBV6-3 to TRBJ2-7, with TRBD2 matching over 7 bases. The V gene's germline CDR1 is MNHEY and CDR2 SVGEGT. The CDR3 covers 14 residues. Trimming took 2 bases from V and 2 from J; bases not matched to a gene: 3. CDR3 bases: TGTGCCAGCAGTTACGAGCGGGACCCCTACGAGCAGTACTTC. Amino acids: CASSYERDPYEQYF.

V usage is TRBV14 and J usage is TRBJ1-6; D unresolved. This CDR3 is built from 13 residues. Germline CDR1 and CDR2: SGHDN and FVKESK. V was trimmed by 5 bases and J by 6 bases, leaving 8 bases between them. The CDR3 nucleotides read TGTGCCAGCAGCTACGGACTTAATTCACCCCTCCACTTT. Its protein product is CASSYGLNSPLHF.

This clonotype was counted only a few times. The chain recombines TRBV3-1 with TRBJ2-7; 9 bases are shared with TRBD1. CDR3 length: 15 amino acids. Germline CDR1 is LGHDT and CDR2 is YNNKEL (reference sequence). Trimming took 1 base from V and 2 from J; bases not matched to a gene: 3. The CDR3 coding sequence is TGTGCCAGCAGCCAAGGACAGGGGGTGACCTACGAGCAGTACTTC. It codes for CASSQGQGVTYEQYF.

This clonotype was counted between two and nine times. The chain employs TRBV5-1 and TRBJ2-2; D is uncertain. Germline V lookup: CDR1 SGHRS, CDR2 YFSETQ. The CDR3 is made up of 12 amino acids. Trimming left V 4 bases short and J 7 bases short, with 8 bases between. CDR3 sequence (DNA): TGCGCCAGCAGCCCGAATATCGGGGAGCTGTTTTTT. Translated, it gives CASSPNIGELFF.

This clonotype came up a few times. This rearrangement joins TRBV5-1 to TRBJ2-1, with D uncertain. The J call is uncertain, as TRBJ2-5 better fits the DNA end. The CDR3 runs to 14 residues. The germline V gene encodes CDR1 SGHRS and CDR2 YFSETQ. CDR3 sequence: CASSPRWTQETQYF. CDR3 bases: TGCGCCAGCAGCCCTAGGTGGACCCAAGAGACCCAGTACTTC.

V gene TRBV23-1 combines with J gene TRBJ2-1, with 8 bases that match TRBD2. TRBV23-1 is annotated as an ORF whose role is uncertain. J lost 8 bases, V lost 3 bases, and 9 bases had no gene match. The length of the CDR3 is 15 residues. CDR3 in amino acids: CASSQRAGALDEQFF. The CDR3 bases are TGCGCCAGCAGTCAGAGAGCGGGGGCTCTTGATGAGCAGTTCTTC.

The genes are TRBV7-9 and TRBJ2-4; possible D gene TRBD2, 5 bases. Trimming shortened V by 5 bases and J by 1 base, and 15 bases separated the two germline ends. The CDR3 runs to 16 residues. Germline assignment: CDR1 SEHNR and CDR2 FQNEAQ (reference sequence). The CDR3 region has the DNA TGTGCCAGCAGCCTAGGACTGCGAGGGGCCAAAAACATTCAGTACTTC. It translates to CASSLGLRGAKNIQYF.

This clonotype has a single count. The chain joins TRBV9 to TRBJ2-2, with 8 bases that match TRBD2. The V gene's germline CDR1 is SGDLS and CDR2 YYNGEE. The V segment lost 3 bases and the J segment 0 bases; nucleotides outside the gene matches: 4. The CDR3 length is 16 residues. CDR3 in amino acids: CASSDQRGTNTGELFF. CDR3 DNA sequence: TGTGCCAGCAGCGACCAGCGGGGGACGAACACCGGGGAGCTGTTTTTT.

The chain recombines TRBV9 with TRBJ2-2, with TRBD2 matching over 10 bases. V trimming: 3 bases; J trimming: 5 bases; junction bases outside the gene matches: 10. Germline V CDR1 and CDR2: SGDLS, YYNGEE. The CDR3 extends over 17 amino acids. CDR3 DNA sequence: TGTGCCAGCAGCGACTCTCTGAGCGGGGGGGTAACCGGGGAGCTGTTTTTT. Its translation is CASSDSLSGGVTGELFF. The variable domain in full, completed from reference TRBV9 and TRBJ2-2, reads DSGVTQTPKHLITATGQRVTLRCSPRSGDLSVYWYQQSLDQGLQFLIQYYNGEERAKGNILERFSAQQFPDLHSELNLSSLELGDSALYFCASSDSLSGGVTGELFFGEGSRLTVL.

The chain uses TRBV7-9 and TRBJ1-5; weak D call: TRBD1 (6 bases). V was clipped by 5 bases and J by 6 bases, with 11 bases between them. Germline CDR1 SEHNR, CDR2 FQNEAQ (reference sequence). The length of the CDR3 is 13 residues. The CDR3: CASSPGEGQPQHF. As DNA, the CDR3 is TGTGCCAGCAGCCCAGGGGAAGGTCAGCCCCAGCATTTT.

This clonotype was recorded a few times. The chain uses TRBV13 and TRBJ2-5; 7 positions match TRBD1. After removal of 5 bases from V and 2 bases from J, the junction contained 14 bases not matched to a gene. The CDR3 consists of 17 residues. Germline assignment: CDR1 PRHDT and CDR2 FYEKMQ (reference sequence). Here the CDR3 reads CASSANLVRQGQETQYF. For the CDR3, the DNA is TGTGCCAGCAGCGCGAACCTTGTCAGACAGGGTCAAGAGACCCAGTACTTC.

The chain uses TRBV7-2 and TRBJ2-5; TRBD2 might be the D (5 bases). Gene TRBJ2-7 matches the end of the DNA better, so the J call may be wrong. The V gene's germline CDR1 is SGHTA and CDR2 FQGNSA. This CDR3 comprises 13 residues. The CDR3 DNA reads TGTGCCAGCAGCTTACGGGGTTTGGGCGAGCAGTACTTC. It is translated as CASSLRGLGEQYF.

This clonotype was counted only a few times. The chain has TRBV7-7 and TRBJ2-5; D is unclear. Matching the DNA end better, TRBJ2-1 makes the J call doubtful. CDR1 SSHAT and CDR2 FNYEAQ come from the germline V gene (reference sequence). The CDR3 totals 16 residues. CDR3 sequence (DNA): TGTGCCAGCAGCCCTTATAGTTTTACACCGAACAATGAGCAGTTCTTC. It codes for CASSPYSFTPNNEQFF.

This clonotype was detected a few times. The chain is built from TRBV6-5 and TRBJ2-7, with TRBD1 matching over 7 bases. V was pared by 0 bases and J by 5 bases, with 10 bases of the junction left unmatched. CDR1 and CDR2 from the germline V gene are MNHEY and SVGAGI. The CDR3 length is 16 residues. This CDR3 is CASSYSYGTEVHEQYF. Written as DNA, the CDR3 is TGTGCCAGCAGTTACTCGTACGGGACAGAGGTCCACGAGCAGTACTTC.

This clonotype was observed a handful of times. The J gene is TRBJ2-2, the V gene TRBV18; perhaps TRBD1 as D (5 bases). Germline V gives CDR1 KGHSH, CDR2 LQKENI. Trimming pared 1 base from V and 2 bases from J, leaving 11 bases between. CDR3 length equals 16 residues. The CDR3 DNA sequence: TGTGCCAGCTCACCACGGGCAGGGCCCAACACCGGGGAGCTGTTTTTT. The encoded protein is CASSPRAGPNTGELFF.

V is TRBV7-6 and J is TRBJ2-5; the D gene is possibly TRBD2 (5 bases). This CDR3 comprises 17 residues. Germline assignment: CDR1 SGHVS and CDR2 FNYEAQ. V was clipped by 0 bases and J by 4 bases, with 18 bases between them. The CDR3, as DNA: TGTGCCAGCAGCTTAGCTATCGGCGCCCGGGGAAGAGAGACCCAGTACTTC. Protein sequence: CASSLAIGARGRETQYF.

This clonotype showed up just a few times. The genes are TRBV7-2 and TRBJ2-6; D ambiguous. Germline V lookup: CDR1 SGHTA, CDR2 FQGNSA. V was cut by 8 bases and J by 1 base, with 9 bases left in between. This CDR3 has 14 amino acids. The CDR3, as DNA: TGTGCCAGCTTGAATGGGTCTGGGGCCAACGTCCTGACTTTC. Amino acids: CASLNGSGANVLTF.